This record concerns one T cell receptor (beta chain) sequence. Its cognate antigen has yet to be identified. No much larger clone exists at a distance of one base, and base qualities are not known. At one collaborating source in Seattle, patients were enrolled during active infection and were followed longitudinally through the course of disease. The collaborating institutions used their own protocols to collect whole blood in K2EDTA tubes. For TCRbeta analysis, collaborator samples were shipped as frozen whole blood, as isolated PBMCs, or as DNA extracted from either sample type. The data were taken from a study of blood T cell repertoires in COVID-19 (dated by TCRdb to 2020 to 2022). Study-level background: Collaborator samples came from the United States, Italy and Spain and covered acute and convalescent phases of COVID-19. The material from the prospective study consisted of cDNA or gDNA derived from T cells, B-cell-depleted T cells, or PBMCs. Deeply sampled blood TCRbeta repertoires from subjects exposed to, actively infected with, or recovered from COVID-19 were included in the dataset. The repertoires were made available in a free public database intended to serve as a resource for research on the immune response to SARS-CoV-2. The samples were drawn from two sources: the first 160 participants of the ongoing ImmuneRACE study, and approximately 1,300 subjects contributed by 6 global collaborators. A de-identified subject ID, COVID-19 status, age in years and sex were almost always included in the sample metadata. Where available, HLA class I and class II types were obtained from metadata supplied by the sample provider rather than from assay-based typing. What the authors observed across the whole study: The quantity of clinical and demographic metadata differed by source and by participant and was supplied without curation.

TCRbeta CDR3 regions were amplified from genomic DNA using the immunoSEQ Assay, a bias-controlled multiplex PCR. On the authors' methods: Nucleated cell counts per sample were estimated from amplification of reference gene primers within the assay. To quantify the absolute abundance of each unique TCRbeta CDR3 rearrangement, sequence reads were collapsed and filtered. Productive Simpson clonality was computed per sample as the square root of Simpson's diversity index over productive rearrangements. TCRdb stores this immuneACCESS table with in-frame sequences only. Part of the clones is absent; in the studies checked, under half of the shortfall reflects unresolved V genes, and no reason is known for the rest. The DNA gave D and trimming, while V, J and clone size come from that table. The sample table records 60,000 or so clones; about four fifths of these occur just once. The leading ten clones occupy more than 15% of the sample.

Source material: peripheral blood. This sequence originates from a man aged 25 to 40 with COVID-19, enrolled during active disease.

At the DNA level, the sequence is TGTGCCAGCAGCCCCTCGGGGTTGGGGAACATTCAGTACTTC. Translated, it reads CASSPSGLGNIQYF. Recombination linked TRBV6-6 to TRBJ2-4, and perhaps TRBD2 as D gene, on 5 matching bases. Spanning cysteine to phenylalanine, the CDR3 consists of 14 amino acids. Only the CDR3 DNA stays, 42 bases, in frame from base 1. Reading the germline V gene (reference sequence) gives CDR1 MNHNY and CDR2 SVGAGI. The junction shows trimming of 6 bases on V and 7 bases on J, plus 16 bases between the germline ends.